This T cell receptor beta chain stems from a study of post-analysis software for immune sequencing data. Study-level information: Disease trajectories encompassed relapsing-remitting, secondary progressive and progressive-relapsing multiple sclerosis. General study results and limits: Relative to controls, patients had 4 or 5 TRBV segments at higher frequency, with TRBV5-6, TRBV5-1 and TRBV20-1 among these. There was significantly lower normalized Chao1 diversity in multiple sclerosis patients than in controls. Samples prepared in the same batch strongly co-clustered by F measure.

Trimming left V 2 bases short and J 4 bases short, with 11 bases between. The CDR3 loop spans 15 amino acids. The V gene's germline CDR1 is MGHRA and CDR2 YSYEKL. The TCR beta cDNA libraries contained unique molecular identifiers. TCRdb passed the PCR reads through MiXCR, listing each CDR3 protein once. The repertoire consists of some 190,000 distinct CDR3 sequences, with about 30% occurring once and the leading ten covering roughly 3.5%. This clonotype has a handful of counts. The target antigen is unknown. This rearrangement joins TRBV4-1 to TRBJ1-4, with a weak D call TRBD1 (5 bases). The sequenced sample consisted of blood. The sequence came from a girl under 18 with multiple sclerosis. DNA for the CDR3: TGCGCCAGCAGCCAACGGAGGGGACGTAATGAAAAACTGTTTTTT. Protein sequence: CASSQRRGRNEKLFF.